This T cell receptor beta chain comes out of a study of T cell repertoires in cytomegalovirus infection. Study details: It was recently identified HLA-C-restricted and well-studied HLA-B-restricted CMV epitopes that the study used. Based on public TCR beta signatures, there were indications of CMV infection and of a matching HLA type. General study results and limits: Dominating the ex vivo response were TCR beta clonotypes that were CMV-specific and HLA-C-restricted. Carriage of CMV together with the relevant HLA was identifiable through cumulative public TCR beta family frequency.

Worth noting for this clonotype: Its target is not known.

Trimming stripped 3 bases from V and 8 bases from J, with 14 bases between. The CDR3 consists of 14 residues. Per the germline V gene, CDR1 is SGHVS and CDR2 is FNYEAQ. TCRdb re-derived calls from the reads in MiXCR, one entry per CDR3 protein. The table includes about 100,000 distinct CDR3 sequences, approximately 32% detected once. The clonotype comes from a human donor in good health (CMV status not recorded). Some clones in this sample may be carry-over from other donors' samples. The sample in question was CD8+ T cells from cultured PBMCs, obtained from culture after CMV antigen stimulation. This chain connects TRBV7-6 to TRBJ2-4; tentatively, D is TRBD1 (6 bases). The CDR3 spells CASSLTGFSYIQYF. In DNA form, the CDR3 reads TGTGCCAGCAGCTTGACAGGTTTTTCTTACATTCAGTACTTC.